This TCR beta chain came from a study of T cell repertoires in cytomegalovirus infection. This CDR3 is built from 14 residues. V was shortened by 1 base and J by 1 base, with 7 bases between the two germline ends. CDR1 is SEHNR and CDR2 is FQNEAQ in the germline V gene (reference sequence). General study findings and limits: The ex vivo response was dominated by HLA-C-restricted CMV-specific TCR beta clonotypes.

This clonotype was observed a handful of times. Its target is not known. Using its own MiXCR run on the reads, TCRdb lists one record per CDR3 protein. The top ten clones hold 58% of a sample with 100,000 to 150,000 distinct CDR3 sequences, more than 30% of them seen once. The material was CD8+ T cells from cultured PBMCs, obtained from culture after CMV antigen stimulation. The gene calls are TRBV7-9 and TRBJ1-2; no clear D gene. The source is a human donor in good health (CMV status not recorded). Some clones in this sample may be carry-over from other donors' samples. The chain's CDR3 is CASSLGNVNYGYTF. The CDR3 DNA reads TGTGCCAGCAGCTTAGGCAACGTTAACTATGGCTACACCTTC.